Below, 15 T cell receptor beta chains from the same sample are listed, as sequenced in a study of post-analysis software for immune sequencing data. The study's findings and limits: Included in a set of roughly five TRBV segments more frequent in patients than controls were TRBV5-6, TRBV5-1 and TRBV20-1.

Unique molecular identifiers were carried by the TCR beta cDNA libraries. Each CDR3 protein is one row after TCRdb ran MiXCR on the PCR reads. The sample has fewer than 850,000 distinct CDR3 sequences, 40% to 55% seen once. Their antigens are not known. The sequencing input was blood. The source is a girl under 18 with multiple sclerosis.

The J gene is TRBJ2-7, the V gene TRBV29-1; unclear D gene. Germline CDR1 and CDR2: SQVTM and ANQGSEA. The CDR3 covers 14 residues. Trimming shortened V by 2 bases and J by 2 bases, and 13 bases separated the two germline ends. The CDR3: CSVERPDFPYEQYF. In DNA, the CDR3 is TGCAGCGTTGAACGTCCAGATTTCCCCTACGAGCAGTACTTC.

This clonotype was detected only a few times. The V gene is TRBV5-1, the J gene TRBJ2-1; a possible D gene is TRBD1 (6 bases). There are 14 residues in the CDR3. V lost 0 bases, J lost 6 bases, and 10 bases lay in between. CDR1 is SGHRS and CDR2 is YFSETQ in the germline V gene. The CDR3 bases are TGCGCCAGCAGCTTGGGGGGACACCTCAATGAGCAGTTCTTC. It is translated as CASSLGGHLNEQFF. Complete variable domain (other parts from reference TRBV5-1 and TRBJ2-1): KAGVTQTPRYLIKTRGQQVTLSCSPISGHRSVSWYQQTPGQGLQFLFEYFSETQRNKGNFPGRFSGRQFSNSRSEMNVSTLELGDSALYLCASSLGGHLNEQFFGPGTRLTVL.

The rearrangement uses TRBV5-5 and TRBJ2-1; 13 nucleotides match TRBD2. V dropped 5 bases and J dropped 4; count of bases not matched to a gene: 6. Germline lookup yields CDR1 SGHKS and CDR2 YYEKEE (reference sequence). This CDR3 is 16 amino acids long. CDR3 bases: TGTGCCAGCAGGTACGAGGGACTAGCGGGATACAATGAGCAGTTCTTC. It translates to CASRYEGLAGYNEQFF.

The chain couples TRBV6-5 to TRBJ2-1; D remains ambiguous. Trimming pared 4 bases from V and 2 bases from J, leaving 12 bases between. CDR1 and CDR2 (germline): MNHEY, SVGAGI. The length of the CDR3 is 15 residues. For the CDR3, the DNA is TGTGCCAGCAGTTCCAACCCGGTTCCCTACAATGAGCAGTTCTTC. Amino acid sequence: CASSSNPVPYNEQFF.

The chain joins TRBV30 to TRBJ1-1; D not resolved. Germline V gene data show CDR1 as GTSNPN and CDR2 as SVGIG (reference sequence). V lost 6 bases and J 11 bases, leaving 22 bases between the germline ends. The length of the CDR3 is 13 residues. The CDR3 DNA reads as TGTGCCTGTAGGTCGGACCTTCTTGGTTCGGCTTTCTTT. Translated, it gives CACRSDLLGSAFF.

This clonotype was observed a handful of times. The chain employs TRBV13 and TRBJ2-1; 9 positions agree with TRBD1. This CDR3 has 14 residues. The trim removed 6 bases at V and 7 bases at J, leaving 7 bases unmatched. In germline, CDR1 is PRHDT, CDR2 FYEKMQ (reference sequence). In DNA form, the CDR3 reads TGTGCCAGCAGTTCGGGACAGGGCTGGAATGAGCAGTTCTTC. Amino acid sequence: CASSSGQGWNEQFF. Drawing the rest from reference TRBV13 and TRBJ2-1, the complete variable domain is AAGVIQSPRHLIKEKRETATLKCYPIPRHDTVYWYQQGPGQDPQFLISFYEKMQSDKGSIPDRFSAQQFSDYHSELNMSSLELGDSALYFCASSSGQGWNEQFFGPGTRLTVL.

This clonotype was seen only a few times. This could be a read error, since a much larger clone is one nucleotide away. This chain links TRBV29-1 with TRBJ2-5; 7 nucleotides align to TRBD2. Germline lookup yields CDR1 SQVTM and CDR2 ANQGSEA. CDR3 length: 12 residues. J was trimmed by 11 bases and V by 4 bases; bases with no gene match: 10. Here the CDR3 reads CSVAQLASEQYF. As DNA, the CDR3 is TGCAGCGTTGCCCAACTAGCGAGTGAGCAGTACTTC.

A few counts support this clonotype. CDR3 sequence: CASSYFLASSTDTQYF. CDR3 in DNA: TGTGCCAGCAGTTACTTCCTCGCGTCTAGCACAGATACGCAGTATTTT. V gene TRBV6-5 combines with J gene TRBJ2-3, with D hard to call. This CDR3 has 16 residues. Trimming took off 1 base at V and 0 bases at J, with 11 bases between the two ends. In germline, CDR1 is MNHEY, CDR2 SVGAGI.

V gene TRBV7-2 combines with J gene TRBJ2-1; D unclear. Trimming cost V 4 bases and J 9 bases, with 10 bases left between them. Germline V lookup: CDR1 SGHTA, CDR2 FQGNSA. This CDR3 has 12 residues. The CDR3 is CASSSEWVEQFF. In DNA form, the CDR3 reads TGTGCCAGCAGCTCGGAATGGGTTGAGCAGTTCTTC.

In this sample, this clonotype turned up once. V is TRBV12-3 or TRBV12-4 and J is TRBJ2-7; 13 nucleotides line up with TRBD2. V lost 6 bases to trimming and J lost 0 bases; unmatched junction nucleotides: 5. The CDR3 is 16 amino acids. CDR3 bases: TGTGCCAGCAGCCCATGGACTAGCGGGGGCTCCTACGAGCAGTACTTC. This gives the protein CASSPWTSGGSYEQYF.

V and J are TRBV6-5 and TRBJ2-5, with a weak D call TRBD2 (6 bases). The CDR3 spans 13 residues. Trimming shortened V by 5 bases and J by 6 bases, and 13 bases separated the two germline ends. Germline V gene data show CDR1 as MNHEY and CDR2 as SVGAGI. CDR3 sequence (DNA): TGTGCCAGCAGTCTCGGGACTGGCAAGACCCAGTACTTC. It translates to CASSLGTGKTQYF.

This clonotype showed up just a few times. The rearrangement joins TRBV12-3 or TRBV12-4 to TRBJ1-4; no definite D call. Trimming took 3 bases from V and 8 from J, leaving 16 bases between them. The CDR3 spans 15 residues. The DNA for the CDR3 is TGTGCCAGCAGTTTGACGGCCCCAAATCGGGAAAAACTGTTTTTT. It codes for CASSLTAPNREKLFF.

The V and J genes are TRBV12-3 or TRBV12-4 and TRBJ2-3; 7 nucleotides align to TRBD2. The CDR3 covers 15 residues. Unmatched junction bases numbered 6, after V lost 2 bases and J lost 4 bases. The DNA of the CDR3 is TGTGCCAGCAGTTTACCGGGAGGCGCGGCAGATACGCAGTATTTT. Amino acid sequence: CASSLPGGAADTQYF.

The rearrangement joins TRBV24-1 to TRBJ2-1; 8 nucleotides agree with TRBD2. The germline V gene encodes CDR1 KGHDR and CDR2 SFDVKD. With V trimmed by 4 bases and J by 5 bases, 9 bases remained unmatched. The CDR3 totals 16 residues. The DNA of the CDR3 is TGTGCCACCAGTGAGATTCCTAGCGGGCCACACAATGAGCAGTTCTTC. It translates to CATSEIPSGPHNEQFF.

This clonotype was seen more than once but under ten times. The chain employs TRBV4-3 and TRBJ1-2; 10 bases are a match to TRBD1. The CDR3 has 17 residues. The V and J ends lost 2 bases and 2 bases, in that order; junction bases with no gene match: 8. CDR1 and CDR2 (germline): LGHNA, YSLEER. The CDR3 spells CASSQSRDRGPNYGYTF. The CDR3 nucleotides are TGCGCCAGCAGCCAAAGCCGGGACAGGGGCCCCAACTATGGCTACACCTTC.